The T cell receptor (beta chain) described here comes from a study of control samples from healthy donors and cancer patients. Sequencing was performed with immunoSEQ multiplex PCR; in TCRdb, only in-frame clones are kept and a portion is missing. The sample includes 140,000 to 150,000 clones, 75% to 95% of them seen just once. Germline assignment: CDR1 SGHDN and CDR2 FVKESK. Trimming took 1 base from V and 1 from J, leaving 7 bases between them. The CDR3 covers 14 residues. The genes are TRBV14 and TRBJ1-1; the D gene is possibly TRBD1 (5 bases). The sequenced sample consisted of blood. This clonotype was sampled from a young man in good health. CDR3 sequence: CASSQVTGNTEAFF. For the CDR3, the DNA is TGTGCCAGCAGCCAAGTAACAGGGAACACTGAAGCTTTCTTT.